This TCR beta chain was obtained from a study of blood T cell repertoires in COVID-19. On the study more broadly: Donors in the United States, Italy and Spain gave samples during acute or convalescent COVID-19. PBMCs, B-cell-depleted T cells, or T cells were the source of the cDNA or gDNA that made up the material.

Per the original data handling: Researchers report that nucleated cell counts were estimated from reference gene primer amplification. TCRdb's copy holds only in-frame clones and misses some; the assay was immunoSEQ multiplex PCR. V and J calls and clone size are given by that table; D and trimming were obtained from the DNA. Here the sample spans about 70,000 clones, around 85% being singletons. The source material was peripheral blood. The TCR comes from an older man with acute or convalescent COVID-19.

The DNA for the CDR3 is TGTGCCAGTAGCCCCCGGGACAGGGGCGAAAAAGGCCCCGAGCAGTACTTC. Encoded protein: CASSPRDRGEKGPEQYF. V usage is TRBV19 and J usage is TRBJ2-7; 10 bases fit TRBD1. The CDR3 runs to 17 residues. Per the germline V gene, CDR1 is LNHDA and CDR2 is SQIVND (reference sequence). Trimming removed 6 bases from V and 6 bases from J; junction bases left unmatched: 17.